This TCR beta chain was sequenced for a study of T cells in Graves' hyperthyroidism and ophthalmopathy. Together with thyroid ultrasound, orbital computed tomography, serum thyroxine and TRAb, clinical symptoms were used for diagnoses. Out of 10 ml of fresh peripheral blood came the PBMCs. RNA transcripts yielded amplified TCR beta CDR3 regions. In the first-round RT-PCR of the TCR CDR3, the HTBI primer set was used. Via MiXCR, TCRdb re-called the multiplex PCR reads, giving one row per CDR3 protein. The top ten clones hold about 3.6% of a sample with tens of thousands of distinct CDR3 sequences, about 50% of them seen once. The germline CDR1 and CDR2 sequences are LNHDA and SQIVND (reference sequence). Deletions cut 7 bases from V and 2 bases from J, with 18 bases between. This CDR3 is built from 15 residues.

The sequence was obtained from a woman in her sixties or seventies with Graves' ophthalmopathy. Material for sequencing was blood. This rearrangement joins TRBV19 to TRBJ2-7, with D tentatively TRBD1 (6 bases). CDR3 DNA: TGTGCCAGTACCACCACAGGGTTTGAAGCCTACGAGCAGTACTTC. Residues: CASTTTGFEAYEQYF.